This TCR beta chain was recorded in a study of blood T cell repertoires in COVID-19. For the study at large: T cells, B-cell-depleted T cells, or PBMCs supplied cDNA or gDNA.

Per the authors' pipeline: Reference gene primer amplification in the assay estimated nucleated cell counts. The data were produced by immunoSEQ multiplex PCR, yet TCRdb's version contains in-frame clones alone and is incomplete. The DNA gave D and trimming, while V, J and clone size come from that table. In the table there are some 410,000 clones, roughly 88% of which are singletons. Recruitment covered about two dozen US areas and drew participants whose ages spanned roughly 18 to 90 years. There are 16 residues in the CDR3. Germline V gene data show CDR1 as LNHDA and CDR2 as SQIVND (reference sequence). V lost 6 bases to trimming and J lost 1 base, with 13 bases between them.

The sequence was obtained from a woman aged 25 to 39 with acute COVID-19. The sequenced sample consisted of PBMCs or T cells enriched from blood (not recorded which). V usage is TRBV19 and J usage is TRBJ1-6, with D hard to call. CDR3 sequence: CASRWFVASYNSPLHF. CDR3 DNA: TGTGCCAGTAGATGGTTTGTGGCATCCTATAATTCACCCCTCCACTTT.